The TCR beta chain under discussion was sequenced for a study of blood T cell repertoires in COVID-19. Study-level information: COVID-19 samples from acute and convalescent phases originated in the United States, Italy and Spain. The cDNA or gDNA used as material had been derived from T cells, B-cell-depleted T cells, or PBMCs.

There are 15 residues in the CDR3. The germline V gene has CDR1 WSHSY and CDR2 SAAADI. The ends lost 6 bases at V and 4 bases at J; junction bases unmatched: 5. Authors' methods: How many nucleated cells were present was estimated from reference gene primer amplification. The table came from immunoSEQ multiplex PCR; TCRdb's copy has only in-frame clones and leaves some out. The DNA gave D and trimming, while V, J and clone size come from that table. The top ten hold around 19% of the sample, which has approximately 170,000 clones, about 86% seen once. This clone occurred once. The chain links TRBV10-2 to TRBJ2-3; the match to TRBD2 covers 12 bases. Sequencing was done on a sample of peripheral blood. The origin of this receptor is a woman aged 80 or older with acute or convalescent COVID-19. CDR3 loop: CASRSSGGAADTQYF. As DNA, the CDR3 is TGCGCCAGCAGATCTAGCGGGGGGGCCGCAGATACGCAGTATTTT.